Below, 9 T cell receptor beta chains from the same sample are listed, as sequenced in a study of blood T cell repertoires in COVID-19. The method was immunoSEQ multiplex PCR; TCRdb's version includes in-frame clones alone and lacks a portion of them. This table has some 270,000 clones, around 85% appearing once. The sequenced sample was peripheral blood. These receptors all stem from a human donor with COVID-19, enrolled during active disease. The donor label of this sample is uncertain.

V gene TRBV28 combines with J gene TRBJ1-1; tentative D call: TRBD1 (6 bases). The length of the CDR3 is 11 residues. Germline assignment: CDR1 MDHEN and CDR2 SYDVKM. V dropped 4 bases and J dropped 8 bases, with 8 bases sitting between them. The CDR3 sequence is CASSYQGEAFF. Here the CDR3 DNA reads TGTGCCAGCAGTTATCAGGGGGAAGCTTTCTTT.

This chain connects TRBV27 to TRBJ2-5; D possibly corresponds to TRBD2 (5 bases). The CDR3 runs to 14 residues. V was pared by 6 bases and J by 3 bases, with 14 bases between. Germline CDR1 reads MNHEY; CDR2 reads SMNVEV (reference sequence). This chain's CDR3 is CASSPLLREETQYF. Here the CDR3 DNA reads TGTGCCAGCAGCCCCCTCCTGAGGGAAGAGACCCAGTACTTC.

The chain couples TRBV7-9 to TRBJ1-5; no reliable D call. V was shortened by 5 bases and J by 4 bases, with 12 bases between the two germline ends. The CDR3 contains 14 residues. Germline CDR1 is SEHNR and CDR2 is FQNEAQ (reference sequence). CDR3 sequence reads: CASSPGVGNQPQHF. CDR3 coding DNA: TGTGCCAGCAGCCCCGGGGTCGGGAATCAGCCCCAGCATTTT.

This sequence joins TRBV10-3 and TRBJ2-5; D is perhaps TRBD2 (6 bases). Germline CDR1 is ENHRY and CDR2 is SYGVKD. V gave up 0 bases and J gave up 5 bases, with 10 bases separating them. The CDR3 extends over 14 amino acids. The CDR3 is CAISESAGQETQYF. The CDR3 DNA follows: TGTGCCATCAGTGAGTCTGCGGGGCAGGAGACCCAGTACTTC.

This clone was seen once. The chain has TRBV6-4 and TRBJ2-3; 12 bases line up with TRBD2. The V segment lost 4 bases and the J segment 4 bases; nucleotides outside the gene matches: 9. Germline CDR1 is MRHNA and CDR2 is SNTAGT. The CDR3 is 17 residues long. The CDR3 protein is CASSVGATSGSSDTQYF. In DNA form, the CDR3 reads TGTGCCAGCAGTGTGGGGGCGACTAGCGGGAGCTCAGATACGCAGTATTTT.

This clone was counted ten times or more. The chain recombines TRBV28 with TRBJ1-2; 8 bases align to TRBD1. The ends lost 5 bases at V and 7 bases at J; junction bases unmatched: 12. Germline values: CDR1 MDHEN, CDR2 SYDVKM. This CDR3 region has 15 residues. The CDR3 nucleotides read TGTGCCAGCAGTCTTCCGAACAGGGGGTTCTTTGGCTACACCTTC. As protein: CASSLPNRGFFGYTF.

This clone was seen more than once but under ten times. This chain connects TRBV19 to TRBJ2-5; possible D gene TRBD1, 6 bases. The CDR3 spans 14 residues. Germline-derived CDR1 and CDR2 are LNHDA and SQIVND (reference sequence). The ends were cut back, 7 bases at V and 5 bases at J, with 17 bases in the middle. Written as DNA, the CDR3 is TGTGCCAGTACCTCACAGGGATCCGCTGAGACCCAGTACTTC. Residues: CASTSQGSAETQYF.

This clone was seen once. The chain combines TRBV21-1 with TRBJ2-7; the DNA was not compared with TRBD2, the D call given in the table. TRBV21-1 is a recognized pseudogene. The CDR3 runs to 16 residues. CDR3 nucleotides: TGTGCCCCTCAAGAGAGGGCTAGCGGGAGGGCCCACGAGCAGTACTTC. It yields the protein CAPQERASGRAHEQYF.

J is TRBJ1-1 and V is TRBV28; no clear D gene. Trimming shortened V by 5 bases and J by 1 base, and 14 bases separated the two germline ends. The V gene's germline CDR1 is MDHEN and CDR2 SYDVKM. This CDR3 contains 15 residues. The CDR3 region has the DNA TGTGCCAGCAGTCTCCCCACATCCCGGAACACTGAAGCTTTCTTT. Translating it yields CASSLPTSRNTEAFF.